This TCR beta chain was sequenced in a study of blood T cell repertoires in COVID-19. Study in general: Samples representing acute and convalescent COVID-19 were sourced from the United States, Italy and Spain. PBMCs, B-cell-depleted T cells, or T cells provided the cDNA or gDNA that made up the material.

The CDR3 is made up of 15 amino acids. Germline assignment: CDR1 SGHVS and CDR2 FNYEAQ. Trimming removed 6 bases from V and 1 base from J; junction bases left unmatched: 7. Per the authors' pipeline: The assay estimated nucleated cells by amplifying reference gene primers. Clones were sequenced by immunoSEQ multiplex PCR, and TCRdb holds only the in-frame ones, with some missing. For V, J and clone size, that table is used; D and trimming come from the DNA. This sample yields about 200,000 clones, of which about 85% are seen a single time; about 22% belongs to the top ten. The clonotype was recovered from a man aged 55 to 70 with active or convalescent COVID-19. V gene TRBV7-6 combines with J gene TRBJ2-5; 8 bases are shared with TRBD2. The sample consisted of peripheral blood. CDR3 sequence reads: CASSTSGGFQETQYF. CDR3 nucleotide sequence: TGTGCCAGCAGTACCAGCGGGGGCTTCCAAGAGACCCAGTACTTC.